This entry concerns a single TCR beta chain. The source of the sample is a study of blood T cell repertoires in COVID-19. Turning to the study itself: COVID-19 samples collected from the United States, Italy and Spain covered acute and convalescent phases. T cells, B-cell-depleted T cells, or PBMCs provided the cDNA or gDNA that served as material.

Original analysis: Reference gene primer amplification yielded estimated nucleated cell counts. Libraries were prepared by immunoSEQ multiplex PCR; TCRdb keeps only in-frame clonotypes and omits some of them. Clonal size and the V and J genes are those of that table, whereas D and trimming came from the DNA. Of about 16,000 clones detected, 70% to 90% appear once; the ten largest clones hold roughly a quarter. The V and J ends lost 5 bases and 4 bases respectively, with 6 bases between them. CDR3 length equals 11 residues. CDR1 and CDR2 from the germline V gene are SGHVS and FQNEAQ. The chain recombines TRBV7-8 with TRBJ2-7, with D unresolved. The receptor was derived from a man in his fifties or sixties with acute or convalescent COVID-19. The sequencing sample was made of peripheral blood. Here the CDR3 DNA reads TGTGCCAGCAGCCCGCGGTACGAGCAGTACTTC. As protein: CASSPRYEQYF.